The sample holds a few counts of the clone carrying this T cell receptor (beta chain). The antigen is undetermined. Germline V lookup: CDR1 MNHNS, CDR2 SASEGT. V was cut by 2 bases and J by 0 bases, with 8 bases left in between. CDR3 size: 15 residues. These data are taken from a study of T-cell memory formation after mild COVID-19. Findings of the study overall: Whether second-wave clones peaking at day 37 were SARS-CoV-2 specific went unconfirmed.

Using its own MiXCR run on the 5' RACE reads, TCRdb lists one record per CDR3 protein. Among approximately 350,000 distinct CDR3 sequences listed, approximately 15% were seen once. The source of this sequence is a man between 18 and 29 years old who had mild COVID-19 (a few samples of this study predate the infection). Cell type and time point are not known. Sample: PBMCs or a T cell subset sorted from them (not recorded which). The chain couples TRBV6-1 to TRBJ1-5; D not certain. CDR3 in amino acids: CASSELPYSNQPQHF. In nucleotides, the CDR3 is TGTGCCAGCAGTGAACTACCATATAGCAATCAGCCCCAGCATTTT.